This T cell receptor (beta chain) was retrieved from a study of vaccination and CD4 T cells after COVID-19. Whole-study context: The convalescents comprised six males and four females, two of them Hispanic. Taking of post-vaccine samples occurred a median approximately 67 days after dose two (range 14 to 241).

Sample treatment: roughly 10-day PBMC culture with coronavirus spike peptide pools or control peptides (ViraFEST assay). This clonotype was found a few times. Its cognate antigen is unknown. The Oncomine TCR Beta short-read assay sequenced DNA from cultured CD4+ T cells. TCRdb reprocessed the PCR reads with MiXCR, giving one entry per CDR3 protein. Here the sample spans about 21,000 distinct CDR3 sequences, roughly half being singletons. Trimming removed 5 bases from V and 8 bases from J, with 10 bases in between. Germline CDR1 and CDR2: SGHAT and FQNNGV. This CDR3 region has 13 residues. The sequence came from a human donor who had recovered from COVID-19. Sequences were obtained from CD4+ T cells from blood, cultured in vitro. The rearrangement joins TRBV11-2 to TRBJ1-6; D remains ambiguous. The CDR3 sequence is CASSPERDSPLHF. The CDR3 nucleotides read TGTGCCAGCAGCCCAGAGCGGGATTCACCCCTCCACTTT.